The rows below give T cell receptor beta chains drawn from one sample of a study of shared clonotypes between healthy human individuals. Profiling relied on immunoSEQ multiplex PCR, and the TCRdb table lists in-frame clones only, not all of them. The sample has 2 million to 2.5 million clones, 93% seen once; the top ten hold roughly 0.39%. Sequenced input: naive CD4+ T cells from PBMCs. All receptors derive from a man aged 18 to 30 in good health. Some clones in this sample may be carry-over from other donors' samples. CDR3s include the opening cysteine and the closing phenylalanine or tryptophan. D genes are given only for firm matches. Not all rows give a size; the values are once, few, many and, for expanded clones, a class.

>TRBV19|TRBD1|TRBJ2-1|NA
CASNRGQGYEQFF
TGTGCCAGTAACCGGGGACAGGGTTATGAGCAGTTCTTC
>TRBV18|TRBD1|TRBJ1-1|NA
CASSPRGPMNTEAFF
TGTGCCAGCTCACCAAGGGGGCCCATGAACACTGAAGCTTTCTTT
>TRBV6-5|TRBD1|TRBJ1-6|NA
CASSLRDRDGSPLHF
TGTGCCAGCAGTCTCCGGGACAGGGATGGGTCACCCCTCCACTTT
>TRBV13|NA|TRBJ2-7|NA
CASSLVPGKSYEQYF
TGTGCCAGCAGCTTAGTCCCCGGGAAATCCTACGAGCAGTACTTC
>TRBV11-3|TRBD2|TRBJ2-3|NA
CASSFGLAGAPDTQYF
TGTGCCAGCAGCTTCGGACTAGCGGGAGCACCAGATACGCAGTATTTT
>TRBV9|NA|TRBJ2-3|NA
CASSARGGTSTDTQYF
TGTGCCAGCAGCGCCCGGGGCGGGACCAGCACAGATACGCAGTATTTT
>TRBV6-6|NA|TRBJ2-3|NA
CASSFFSGSTDTQYF
TGTGCCAGCAGTTTCTTTAGCGGATCCACAGATACGCAGTATTTT
>TRBV28|NA|TRBJ2-5|NA
CASSLGGAVGVTQYF
TGTGCCAGCAGTTTGGGTGGGGCAGTAGGGGTGACCCAGTACTTC
>TRBV11-2|NA|TRBJ1-1|NA
CASSFLDEAFF
TGTGCCAGCAGCTTTCTAGATGAAGCTTTCTTT
>TRBV4-1|NA|TRBJ2-3|NA
CASSQGIARGADTQYF
TGCGCCAGCAGCCAAGGCATAGCCCGGGGAGCAGATACGCAGTATTTT
>TRBV7-2|NA|TRBJ2-1|NA
CASSLWRNEQFF
TGTGCCAGCAGCTTATGGCGAAATGAGCAGTTCTTC
>TRBV5-1|NA|TRBJ2-1|NA
CASSLAASAEQYNEQFF
TGCGCCAGCAGCTTGGCAGCTAGCGCAGAGCAATACAATGAGCAGTTCTTC
>TRBV5-1|NA|TRBJ1-1|NA
CASSPEGGRVTEAFF
TGCGCCAGCAGCCCCGAAGGCGGTCGTGTCACTGAAGCTTTCTTT
>TRBV9|TRBD1|TRBJ2-6|once
CASSPPGQGAGGANVLTF
TGTGCCAGCAGCCCCCCGGGACAGGGGGCGGGGGGGGCCAACGTCCTGACTTTC